This TCR beta chain was sequenced in a study of shared clonotypes between healthy human individuals (dated by TCRdb to between 2020 and 2021). Broadly, across the study: The cohort comprised a couple of women and three men aged 18 to 49 years. Per donor, leukapheresis produced somewhere between about 0.8 and 9 billion PBMCs. For each donor, CD4 naive and CD4 memory were each run on three plates, CD8 naive on two plates, and CD8 memory on one plate. Libraries were prepared and TCR repertoires were sequenced by different laboratories using diverse techniques, in order to increase sequencing depth and limit assay-specific biases. The study deeply sequenced blood TCR repertoires of several healthy adults to estimate repertoire size and the extent of clonotype sharing between individuals.

TCR CDR3 regions were amplified from genomic DNA by multiplex PCR using the deep immunoSEQ assay. Extracted genomic DNA from each cell subset was distributed evenly across all wells of several immunoSEQ 96-well plates, and each plate was treated as a replicate. For sorted subsets, approximately 210 ng genomic DNA, equal to tens of thousands of T cell genomes, was loaded into each replicate PCR. The purified libraries were quantified using a Qubit 3.0 fluorometer, sized with a Bioanalyzer 2100, and then quantified again using the KAPA Library Quantification kit. Every immunoSEQ 96-well plate was sequenced on a dedicated single-read 150-cycle Illumina NextSeq 550 flow cell. Under the source paper's analysis protocol: Because only junctional sequences without quality scores were contained in the immunoSEQ output, filtering matching that applied to full-length reads could not be performed. Sequences were annotated with PyIR, a Python wrapper for IgBLAST v1.9, and V/J genes and CDR3 were assigned using IMGT germline references. Reads with weak V/J assignments (E-value above 1e-6), missing CDR3, stop codons, out-of-frame junctions, or ambiguous translated residues were removed. A V3J clonotype was defined by an identical inferred V gene, J gene, and CDR3 amino acid sequence. Percentage overlap between repertoires was computed as shared unique clonotypes divided by the size of the smaller repertoire. Three approaches were used to assess repertoire richness: RTK rarefaction, the Chao1 estimator, and Recon v2.1 estimates of unobserved clonotypes. For all TCRbeta clonotypes obtained by the gDNA method from several donors, generation probabilities were computed with OLGA. Drawn from immuneACCESS, this table holds only the in-frame rearrangements with V and J called that TCRdb kept. Clones are partly lost; checked studies trace under half to an unresolved V gene and leave the rest unexplained. The V and J calls and clone size come from that table; D and trimming were worked out from the DNA. Across this sample there are about a million clones, with 70% to 80% seen only once. The ten largest clones add up to about 1.5% of the sample.

Donors were healthy HIV-negative adults with no recently reported acute infections or vaccinations. Only Caucasian adults living in Nashville, Tennessee, USA were represented among the donors. Magnetic negative selection was used to enrich CD4+ T cells, after which naive cells were positively selected on CD45RA and the negative fraction became the memory subset. Blood was obtained by leukapheresis, after which PBMCs were separated by Ficoll-Histopaque density gradient centrifugation and cryopreserved in liquid nitrogen vapor phase. Analytical flow cytometry was used to check the purity and quantity of each magnetically sorted T cell population. Genomic DNA was isolated from every sorted fraction and measured by UV absorbance on a Nanodrop 2000c. Findings and caveats that apply to the study as a whole: The small number of donors limited the genetic and exposure-history diversity represented. Incomplete sequencing was indicated by rarefaction of sorted-subset datasets, despite the large sequencing depth. Pairwise subsampling led to the expectation that sequencing depth would affect the degree of clonotype sharing among donors. Naive subsets generally had larger estimated clonotype richness than memory subsets. Sampling was limited to blood, and TCR repertoires in tissue likely differ from TCR repertoires in blood. Across a handful of donors, roughly 5% of naive CD4, roughly 3.3% of naive CD8, about 2.3% of memory CD4, and about 0.4% of memory CD8 clonotypes were shared. Compared with non-shared clonotypes, clonotypes shared by all four sorted-subset donors had higher generation probabilities.

Concerning this clone: Its antigen is not yet known. Within one base of it there is no much larger clone, and no base qualities were kept.

Trimming at the junction amounts to 8 bases on V and 2 bases on J, and the germline ends lie 14 bases apart. In the germline V gene, CDR1 corresponds to SGHRS and CDR2 to YFSETQ. Reading from cysteine to phenylalanine, the CDR3 counts 13 amino acids. Only CDR3 DNA is held: 39 bases, read in frame from base 1. Sequenced: memory CD4+ T cells sorted from blood. The intended sense of this specimen's cell subset or site label: CD45RA-negative fraction. The TCR comes from a man aged 18 to 29 in good health. The chain is made from TRBV5-1 and TRBJ2-7, with the D segment identity uncertain. DNA sequence: TGCGCCAGTTCTCCGGGTGGGACCTACGAGCAGTACTTC. This encodes CASSPGGTYEQYF. The full variable domain, completed from the reference TRBV5-1 and TRBJ2-7 proteins outside the CDR3, reads KAGVTQTPRYLIKTRGQQVTLSCSPISGHRSVSWYQQTPGQGLQFLFEYFSETQRNKGNFPGRFSGRQFSNSRSEMNVSTLELGDSALYLCASSPGGTYEQYFGPGTRLTVT.